This entry features one T cell receptor beta chain sequence. After removal of 8 bases from V and 8 bases from J, the junction contained 13 bases not matched to a gene. The CDR3 length is 14 residues. Germline lookup yields CDR1 WNHNN and CDR2 SYGVQD (reference sequence). The sample originates from a study of blood T cell repertoires in COVID-19. Turning to the study itself: Sample material is recorded as cDNA or gDNA derived from T cells, B-cell-depleted T cells, or PBMCs.

Libraries were prepared by immunoSEQ multiplex PCR; TCRdb keeps only in-frame clonotypes and omits some of them. The sample includes roughly 97,000 clones, roughly 82% of them seen just once. Input material: peripheral blood. The receptor comes from a man in his sixties with acute or convalescent COVID-19. The V gene is TRBV10-1, the J gene TRBJ1-1; 8 bases fit TRBD1. CDR3 DNA sequence: TGCGCCAGCGACAAAACAGACAGGGGCAGGGAAGCTTTCTTT. It yields the protein CASDKTDRGREAFF.